The 17 T cell receptor beta chains given below trace back to one sample, sequenced in a study of glioma-infiltrating T cells. The iRepertoire nested amplicon-rescue multiplex PCR amplified TCR alpha and beta CDR3s from RNA. TCRdb used MiXCR to reprocess the multiplex PCR reads, holding one entry per CDR3 protein. The sample holds about 110,000 distinct CDR3 sequences, approximately 26% seen once. Specimen: glioma tissue, nonneoplastic brain tissue, or PBMCs (not recorded which). The receptor set was obtained from a human donor with low-grade glioma or glioblastoma, undergoing nonglioma brain surgery, or in good health (not recorded which).

This clonotype showed up many times. The chain employs TRBV14 and TRBJ1-1; D unclear. V was pared by 0 bases and J by 3 bases, with 5 bases between. In germline, CDR1 is SGHDN, CDR2 FVKESK. CDR3 size: 13 residues. The CDR3 coding sequence is TGTGCCAGCAGCCAAGACCAGGACACTGAAGCTTTCTTT. It yields the protein CASSQDQDTEAFF.

This clonotype appeared many times. The rearrangement uses TRBV7-2 and TRBJ2-3; D perhaps matches TRBD2 (5 bases). Germline V gives CDR1 SGHTA, CDR2 FQGNSA. V was cut by 6 bases and J by 4 bases, with 8 bases left in between. CDR3 length: 12 residues. Here the CDR3 reads CASSFSADTQYF. The CDR3 nucleotides read TGTGCCAGCAGTTTTAGCGCAGATACGCAGTATTTT.

This clonotype was observed at least ten times. The chain couples TRBV4-1 to TRBJ1-4; the D is unclear. Germline V gene sequence: CDR1 MGHRA, CDR2 YSYEKL. V lost 0 bases and J lost 0, with 8 bases in between. The CDR3 totals 16 residues. The chain's CDR3 is CASSQDKSATNEKLFF. DNA for the CDR3: TGCGCCAGCAGCCAAGACAAGTCTGCAACTAATGAAAAACTGTTTTTT.

This clonotype was detected once. A much larger clone lies a single base off, so this may be a read error. The genes are TRBV19 and TRBJ1-3; D not resolved. The CDR3 spans 14 residues. Germline V CDR1 and CDR2: LNHDA, SQIVND (reference sequence). The V end lost 9 bases, the J end lost 3 bases, and 15 bases lay between the germline ends. The CDR3 nucleotides read TGTGCCAGAAGGATCCCTGGGATTGGAAACACCATATATTTT. Translating gives CARRIPGIGNTIYF. Full variable domain (missing parts from reference TRBV19 and TRBJ1-3): DGGITQSPKYLFRKEGQNVTLSCEQNLNHDAMYWYRQDPGQGLRLIYYSQIVNDFQKGDIAEGYSVSREKKESFPLTVTSAQKNPTAFYLCARRIPGIGNTIYFGEGSWLTVV.

The rearrangement links TRBV12-3 or TRBV12-4 to TRBJ2-1; the match to TRBD1 covers 9 bases. The CDR3 extends over 15 amino acids. V lost 7 bases and J lost 6; bases outside the gene matches: 10. CDR3 region: CASTKGDRAPNEQFF. CDR3 bases: TGTGCCAGCACCAAGGGGGACAGGGCCCCCAATGAGCAGTTCTTC.

Points on this clonotype: Mismatch with germline at one junction end may stem from a read error. The rearrangement links TRBV20-1 to TRBJ1-2; tentative D call: TRBD1 (6 bases). Germline lookup yields CDR1 DFQATT and CDR2 SNEGSKA (reference sequence). This CDR3 comprises 15 residues. The CDR3 reads CSAPSTGSLNHGYNF. The CDR3 DNA sequence: TGCAGTGCACCTAGCACAGGGTCCCTTAACCATGGCTACAACTTC.

Ten or more counts support this clonotype. The chain recombines TRBV7-2 with TRBJ2-3; D assignment may be TRBD1 or TRBD2 (5 bases each). The CDR3 totals 12 residues. Trimming took off 5 bases at V and 8 bases at J, with 11 bases between the two ends. Per germline, CDR1 SGHTA and CDR2 FQGNSA. CDR3 sequence reads: CASSPPGTTQYF. The CDR3 DNA sequence: TGTGCCAGCAGCCCCCCGGGGACTACGCAGTATTTT.

This clonotype was seen a few times. A read error may explain this, as a much larger clone is one base away. The chain links TRBV13 to TRBJ2-1; D ambiguous. Trimming left V 5 bases short and J 1 base short, with 6 bases between. The CDR3 length is 13 residues. The V gene's germline CDR1 is PRHDT and CDR2 FYEKMQ (reference sequence). CDR3 sequence: CASSPRSYNEQFF. The CDR3 DNA sequence: TGTGCCAGCAGCCCCCGGTCCTACAATGAGCAGTTCTTC.

At least ten counts were recorded for this clonotype. V and J are TRBV27 and TRBJ2-1, with 10 positions matching TRBD2. The CDR3 extends over 15 amino acids. Germline V CDR1 and CDR2: MNHEY, SMNVEV (reference sequence). V trimming: 6 bases; J trimming: 3 bases; junction bases outside the gene matches: 5. DNA of the CDR3: TGTGCCAGCAGACTTTGGACTAGCGGCTACAATGAGCAGTTCTTC. Translation: CASRLWTSGYNEQFF.

This clonotype appeared many times. The V and J genes are TRBV5-1 and TRBJ1-1, with a tentative D call TRBD1 (5 bases). There are 16 residues in the CDR3. V was cut by 3 bases and J by 0 bases, with 15 bases left in between. Germline-derived CDR1 and CDR2 are SGHRS and YFSETQ. CDR3 DNA sequence: TGCGCCAGCAGCTCCAGGGATGTGGCCATGAACACTGAAGCTTTCTTT. Its protein is CASSSRDVAMNTEAFF.

To note about this clonotype: This may come from a read error, since a much larger clone is one base off. The chain recombines TRBV27 with TRBJ2-4, with D possibly matching TRBD1 (6 bases). CDR3 size: 17 residues. In germline, CDR1 is MNHEY, CDR2 SMNVEV (reference sequence). For the CDR3, the DNA is TGTGCCAGCAGAGTTTTCGGAGACAGGATAGCCAAAAACATTCGGTACTTC. Amino acids: CASRVFGDRIAKNIRYF.

This clonotype was counted at least ten times. The chain employs TRBV6-2 or TRBV6-3 and TRBJ2-7; the D is unclear. Trimming removed 7 bases from V and 2 bases from J, with 9 bases in between. The CDR3 has 12 amino acids. Germline-derived CDR1 and CDR2 are MNHEY and SVGEGT. CDR3 residues: CASTETAYEQYF. CDR3 bases: TGTGCCAGCACCGAAACAGCCTACGAGCAGTACTTC.

This chain links TRBV5-6 with TRBJ2-7, with 8 positions matching TRBD1. With V trimmed by 3 bases and J by 1 base, 3 bases remained unmatched. The CDR3 is made up of 14 amino acids. From germline, CDR1 is SGHDT and CDR2 YYEEEE. In nucleotides, the CDR3 is TGTGCCAGCAGCTCGACAGGGGTATCCTACGAGCAGTACTTC. It specifies CASSSTGVSYEQYF.

The sample holds many counts of this clonotype. The chain uses TRBV7-2 and TRBJ2-3; 9 bases agree with TRBD2. The CDR3 loop spans 17 amino acids. Germline V lookup: CDR1 SGHTA, CDR2 FQGNSA. Trimming at V came to 5 bases and at J to 4 bases, leaving 13 bases not matched to a gene. CDR3 in amino acids: CASSRGLAGAGADTQYF. The CDR3 DNA follows: TGTGCCAGCAGCCGTGGTTTAGCGGGAGCGGGTGCAGATACGCAGTATTTT.

This clonotype was recorded many times. The rearrangement links TRBV19 to TRBJ2-1, with 8 bases that match TRBD2. In germline, CDR1 is LNHDA, CDR2 SQIVND (reference sequence). There are 13 residues in the CDR3. With V trimmed by 4 bases and J by 14 bases, 10 bases remained unmatched. As DNA, the CDR3 is TGTGCCAGTAGTACCCCACCCGGGGGGGCGGAGTTCTTC. Its translation is CASSTPPGGAEFF. The full variable domain, its missing parts supplied by reference TRBV19 and TRBJ2-1, is DGGITQSPKYLFRKEGQNVTLSCEQNLNHDAMYWYRQDPGQGLRLIYYSQIVNDFQKGDIAEGYSVSREKKESFPLTVTSAQKNPTAFYLCASSTPPGGAEFFGPGTRLTVL.

On this clonotype itself: This may stem from a read error, because a much larger clone lies one nucleotide away. The gene calls are TRBV7-2 and TRBJ1-2; TRBD1 matches at 8 bases. Trimming cost V 5 bases and J 7 bases; bases outside gene matches: 15. The germline CDR1 and CDR2 sequences are SGHTA and FQGNSA. CDR3 length equals 16 residues. This CDR3 reads CASSTNNGQGGCGYTF. The DNA for the CDR3 is TGTGCCAGCAGCACCAACAACGGACAGGGTGGCTGTGGCTACACCTTC.

This clonotype was seen repeatedly, ten times or more. The chain joins TRBV6-1 to TRBJ1-6, with TRBD1 matching over 8 bases. Per germline, CDR1 MNHNS and CDR2 SASEGT. The J segment lost 16 bases and the V segment lost 5 bases, leaving 13 bases of the junction unmatched. The CDR3 is 14 amino acids. The DNA for the CDR3 is TGTGCCAGCAGTTTCCCGGCCGGCCAGGGGGCACTCCACTTT. This translates into CASSFPAGQGALHF.